This T cell receptor (beta chain) appears in the sequencing data of a study of T cells in Graves' hyperthyroidism and ophthalmopathy. V lost 0 bases, J lost 8 bases, and 6 bases stayed unmatched. The CDR3 length is 15 residues. Germline lookup yields CDR1 LNHNV and CDR2 YYDKDF (reference sequence). General observations from the study: Stable hyperthyroidism was told apart from ophthalmopathy by a model built on 13 V-J features. Most thyroid-expanded clonotypes above 0.001 were also found in blood.

From RNA transcripts, TCR beta CDR3 regions were amplified. Researchers ran a first-round RT-PCR on the TCR CDR3 using the HTBI primer set. TCRdb reanalysed the multiplex PCR reads using MiXCR and keeps one entry per CDR3 protein. The sample has 540,000 or so distinct CDR3 sequences, around a sixth seen once. For Graves' hyperthyroidism to be stable, ophthalmopathy could not progress within 18 months. The source of the PBMCs was 10 ml of fresh peripheral blood. A note on this clonotype: The antigen is unknown.

The chain joins TRBV15 to TRBJ2-1; 8 nucleotides line up with TRBD1. This TCR was sampled from a woman under 40 with Graves' hyperthyroidism. The sample taken for sequencing was blood. The CDR3 loop reads CATSRDADRADEQFF. Written as DNA, the CDR3 is TGTGCCACCAGCAGAGATGCGGACAGGGCGGATGAGCAGTTCTTC.